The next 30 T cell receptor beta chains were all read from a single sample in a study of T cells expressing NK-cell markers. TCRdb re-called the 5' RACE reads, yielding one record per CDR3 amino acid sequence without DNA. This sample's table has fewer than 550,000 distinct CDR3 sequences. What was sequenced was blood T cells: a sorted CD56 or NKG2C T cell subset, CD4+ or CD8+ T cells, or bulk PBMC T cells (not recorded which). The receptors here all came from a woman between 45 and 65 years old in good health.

The CDR3 spells CASSVVGARNTEAFF. The V and J genes are TRBV9 and TRBJ1-1. Germline CDR1 and CDR2: SGDLS and YYNGEE. CDR3 length: 15 amino acids.

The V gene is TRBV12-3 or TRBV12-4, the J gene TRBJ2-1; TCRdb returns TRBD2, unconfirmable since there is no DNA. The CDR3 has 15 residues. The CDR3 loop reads CASSPRDYFDNEQFF.

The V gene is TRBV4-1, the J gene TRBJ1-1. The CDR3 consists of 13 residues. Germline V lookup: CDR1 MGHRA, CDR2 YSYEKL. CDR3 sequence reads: CASSTSRNTEAFF.

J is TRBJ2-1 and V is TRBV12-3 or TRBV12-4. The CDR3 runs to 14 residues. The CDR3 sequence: CASSLSSIPHEQFF.

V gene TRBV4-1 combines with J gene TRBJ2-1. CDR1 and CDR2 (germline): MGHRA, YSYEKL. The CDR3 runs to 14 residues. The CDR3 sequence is CASSLTVVKNEQFF.

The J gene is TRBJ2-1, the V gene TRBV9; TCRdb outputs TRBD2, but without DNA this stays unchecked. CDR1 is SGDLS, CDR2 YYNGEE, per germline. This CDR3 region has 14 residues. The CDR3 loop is CASSVTSQYNEQFF.

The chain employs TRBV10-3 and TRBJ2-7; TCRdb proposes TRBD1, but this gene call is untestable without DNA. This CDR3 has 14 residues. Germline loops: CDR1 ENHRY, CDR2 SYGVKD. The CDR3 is CAIEGGGGGYEQYF.

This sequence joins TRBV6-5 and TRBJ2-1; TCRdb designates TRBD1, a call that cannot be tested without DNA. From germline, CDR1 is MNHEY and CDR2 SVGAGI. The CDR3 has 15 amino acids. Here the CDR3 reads CASSPDRAVNNEQFF.

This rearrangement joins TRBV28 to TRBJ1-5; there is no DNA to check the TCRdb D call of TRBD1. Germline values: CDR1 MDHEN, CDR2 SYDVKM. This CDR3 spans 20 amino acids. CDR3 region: CASSFPRDRGHAMWNQPQHF. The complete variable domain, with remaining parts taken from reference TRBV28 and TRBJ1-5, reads DVKVTQSSRYLVKRTGEKVFLECVQDMDHENMFWYRQDPGLGLRLIYFSYDVKMKEKGDIPEGYSVSREKKERFSLILESASTNQTSMYLCASSFPRDRGHAMWNQPQHFGDGTRLSIL.

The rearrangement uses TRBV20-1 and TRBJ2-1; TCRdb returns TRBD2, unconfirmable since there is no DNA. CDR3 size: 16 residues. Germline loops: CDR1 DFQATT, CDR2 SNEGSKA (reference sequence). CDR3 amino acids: CSAGGGLREDPNEQFF.

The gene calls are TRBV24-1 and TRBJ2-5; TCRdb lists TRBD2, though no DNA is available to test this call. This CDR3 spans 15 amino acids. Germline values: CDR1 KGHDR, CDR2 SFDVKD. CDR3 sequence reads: CATSAASGTRETQYF.

CDR3 loop: CASSTWPVEQFF. The chain recombines TRBV28 with TRBJ2-1. The germline V gene encodes CDR1 MDHEN and CDR2 SYDVKM. The CDR3 is 12 residues long.

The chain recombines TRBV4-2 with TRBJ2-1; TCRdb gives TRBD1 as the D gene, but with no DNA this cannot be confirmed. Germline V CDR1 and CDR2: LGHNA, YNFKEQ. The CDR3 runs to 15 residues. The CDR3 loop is CASSQPGQGNNEQFF.

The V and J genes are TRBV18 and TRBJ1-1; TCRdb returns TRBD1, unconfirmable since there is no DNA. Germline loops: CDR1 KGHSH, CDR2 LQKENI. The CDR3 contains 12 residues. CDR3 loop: CASSPQGAEAFF.

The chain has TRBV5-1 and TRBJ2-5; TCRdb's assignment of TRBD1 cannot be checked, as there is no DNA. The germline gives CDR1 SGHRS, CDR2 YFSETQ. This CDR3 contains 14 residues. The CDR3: CASSSGQGAETQYF.

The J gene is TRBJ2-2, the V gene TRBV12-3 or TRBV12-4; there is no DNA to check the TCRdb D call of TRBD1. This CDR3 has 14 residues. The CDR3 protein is CASTPGAGTGELFF.

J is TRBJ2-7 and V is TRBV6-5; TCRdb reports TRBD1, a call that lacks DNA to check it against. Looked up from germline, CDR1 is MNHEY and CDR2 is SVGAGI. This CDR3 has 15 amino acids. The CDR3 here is CASSRAGTGIYEQYF.

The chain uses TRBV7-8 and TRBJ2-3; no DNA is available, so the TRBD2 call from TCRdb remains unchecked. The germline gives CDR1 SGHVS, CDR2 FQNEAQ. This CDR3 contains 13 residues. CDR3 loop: CASRGRFRDTQYF. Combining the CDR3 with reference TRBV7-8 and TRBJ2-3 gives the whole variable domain GAGVSQSPRYKVAKRGQDVALRCDPISGHVSLFWYQQALGQGPEFLTYFQNEAQLDKSGLPSDRFFAERPEGSVSTLKIQRTQQEDSAVYLCASRGRFRDTQYFGPGTRLTVL.

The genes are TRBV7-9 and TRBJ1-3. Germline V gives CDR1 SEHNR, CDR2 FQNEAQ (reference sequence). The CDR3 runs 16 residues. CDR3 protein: CASSAEGRLAGNTIYF.

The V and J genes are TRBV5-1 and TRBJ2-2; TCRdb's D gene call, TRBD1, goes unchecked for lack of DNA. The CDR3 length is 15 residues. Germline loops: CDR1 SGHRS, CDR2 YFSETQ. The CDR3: CASRLEGSDTGELFF.

The CDR3: CASSPIGLAGQETQYF. The chain has TRBV11-3 and TRBJ2-5; TCRdb picks TRBD2, but there is no DNA to check that call. CDR3 length equals 16 residues. CDR1 SGHNT and CDR2 YENEEA come from the germline V gene.

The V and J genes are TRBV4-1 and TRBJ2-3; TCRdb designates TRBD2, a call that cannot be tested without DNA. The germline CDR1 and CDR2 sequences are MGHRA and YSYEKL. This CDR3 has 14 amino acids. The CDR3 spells CASSQLGLADTQYF.

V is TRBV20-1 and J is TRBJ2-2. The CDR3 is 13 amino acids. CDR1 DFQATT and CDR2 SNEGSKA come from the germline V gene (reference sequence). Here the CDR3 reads CSASWGGNGELFF.

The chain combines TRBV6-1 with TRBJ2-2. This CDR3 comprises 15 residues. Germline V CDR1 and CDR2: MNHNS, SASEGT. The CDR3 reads CASSGTGSNTGELFF.

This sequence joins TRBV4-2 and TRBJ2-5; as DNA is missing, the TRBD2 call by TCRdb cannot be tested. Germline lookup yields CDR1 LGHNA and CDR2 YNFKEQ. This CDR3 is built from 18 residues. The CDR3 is CASSRSTSGSLLGETQYF.

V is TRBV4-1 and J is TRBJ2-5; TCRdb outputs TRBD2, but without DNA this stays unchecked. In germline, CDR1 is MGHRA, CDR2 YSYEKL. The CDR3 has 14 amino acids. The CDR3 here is CASSQEEREPTQYF.

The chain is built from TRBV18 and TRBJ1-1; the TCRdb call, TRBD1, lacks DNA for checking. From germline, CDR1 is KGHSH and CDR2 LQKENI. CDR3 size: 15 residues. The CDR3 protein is CASFFRGGLGTEAFF. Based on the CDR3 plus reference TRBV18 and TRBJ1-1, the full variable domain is NAGVMQNPRHLVRRRGQEARLRCSPMKGHSHVYWYRQLPEEGLKFMVYLQKENIIDESGMPKERFSAEFPKEGPSILRIQQVVRGDSAAYFCASFFRGGLGTEAFFGQGTRLTVV.

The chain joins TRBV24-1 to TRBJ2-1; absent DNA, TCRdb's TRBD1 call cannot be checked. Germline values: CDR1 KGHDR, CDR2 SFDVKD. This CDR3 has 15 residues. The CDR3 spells CATSDPGRGWNEQFF.

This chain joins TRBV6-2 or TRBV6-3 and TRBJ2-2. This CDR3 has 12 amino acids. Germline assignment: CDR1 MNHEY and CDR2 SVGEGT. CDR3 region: CASSQPRGELFF.

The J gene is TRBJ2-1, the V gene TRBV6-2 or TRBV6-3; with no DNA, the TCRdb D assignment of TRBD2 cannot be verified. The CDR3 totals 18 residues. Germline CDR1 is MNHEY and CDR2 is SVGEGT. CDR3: CASSYNLASGREPNEQFF.